This T cell receptor beta chain was sequenced during a study of blood T cell repertoires in COVID-19. About the research overall: The analysed material was cDNA or gDNA that came from T cells, B-cell-depleted T cells, or PBMCs.

Per the original data handling: Estimated nucleated cell counts came from reference gene primer amplification. Generated by immunoSEQ multiplex PCR, the TCRdb table keeps only in-frame clones and is missing some. The V and J calls and clone size are taken from that table; D and trimming were inferred from the DNA. The data contain roughly 130,000 clones, roughly 86% of them seen just once; the ten biggest clones take up 3.5% to 4.5%. This CDR3 region has 16 residues. J was trimmed by 4 bases and V by 0 bases; bases with no gene match: 6. Germline V gene sequence: CDR1 MNHEY, CDR2 SMNVEV (reference sequence).

The V call is TRBV27, the J call TRBJ2-7; 10 bases align to TRBD2. Sample: peripheral blood. The receptor was isolated from a woman aged 55-69 years with acute or convalescent COVID-19. The CDR3 nucleotides read TGTGCCAGCAGTTTATCGGGGGGTAGCGGGAGGTACGAGCAGTACTTC. It yields the protein CASSLSGGSGRYEQYF.